This TCR beta chain was sequenced during a study of graft-versus-host responses after intestinal transplantation (dated by TCRdb to 2020 to 2023). Regarding the study in general: Recipients received multivisceral, liver-intestinal, or isolated intestinal transplants. After intestinal transplantation, graft-versus-host and host-versus-graft alloreactive T cell clones in the graft, circulation and bone marrow were tracked using bulk TCR-beta CDR3 sequencing. Every recipient was given anti-thymocyte globulin induction, followed by about 3 years of maintenance tacrolimus and steroids. Instead of going to the commercial service, samples from a few later patients were sequenced in-house on an Illumina MiSeq and processed with MiXCR. A peak of at least 4% donor T cells among recipient peripheral blood mononuclear cells was the definition used for donor T cell macrochimerism. The cohort enrolled some 25 intestinal transplant recipients including one retransplant, and a few patients lacking pretransplant specimens were excluded. To identify alloreactive clones, pre-transplant mixed lymphocyte reaction products were sequenced and compared with unstimulated pre-transplant donor and recipient T cells.

The time point label, as the study defines it: cells obtained before transplantation from donor or recipient. CD3+CD4+ and CD3+CD8+ populations were FACS-sorted from unstimulated pre-transplant donor and recipient cells taken from spleen or lymph nodes. Receptors were amplified or captured by the immunoSEQ multiplex PCR assay. In most patients, genomic DNA was isolated using the Qiagen DNeasy Blood and Tissue Kit and sent frozen to Adaptive Biotechnologies for TCR sequencing. High-throughput TCR-beta CDR3 sequencing of genomic DNA from most patients was performed by Adaptive Biotechnologies. Per the authors' processing: TCR sequencing data for 15 to 20 patients were retrieved from Adaptive's ImmunoSEQ software; three other patients were processed with MiXCR and VDJtools. To correct CD4 versus CD8 sorting errors, any sequence found in both subsets at a frequency ratio below 5:1 was removed. Because the origin of CDR3 nucleotide sequences shared between donor and recipient could not be assigned, those sequences were removed. At least 2-fold expansion over unstimulated cells and a minimum CFSE-low frequency of 0.002% (template counts) or 0.001% (read counts) were required for clones to be classified as alloreactive. Mappable clones were those detected in sequenced pre-transplant spleen, lymph node, or MLR CFSE-low populations of the donor or recipient. Cumulative frequency of alloreactive clones was calculated as a percentage of all sequences weighted by copy number. Not all clones reach the TCRdb copy of this immuneACCESS table, which keeps in-frame sequences only. Checked studies attribute under half of the gap to unresolved V genes and leave the rest unexplained. That table supplies the V and J calls and clone size; D and trimming were determined from the DNA. A total of 80,000 to 100,000 clones appear in this sample, 91% of them only once. The ten biggest clones cover about 0.18% of the sample.

V is trimmed back by 4 bases and J by 5 bases, and the junction contains 6 bases that no gene match accounts for. CDR1 and CDR2 (SGDLS, YYNGEE) derive from the germline V gene. Including the terminal cysteine and phenylalanine, the CDR3 comprises 15 residues. CDR3 DNA is the only sequence kept; it has 45 bases, read in frame from the first base. As to this clone: Its specific antigen is unknown. No much larger clonotype is one base removed from it; base qualities were not supplied.

What the work shows at the level of the full study, not this receptor alone: In the allografts of patients with donor T cell macrochimerism, GvH to HvG T cell clonal ratios were high. GvH clones were found in recipient bone marrow, and some of the GvH clones appeared earlier in ileal mucosa or blood, which is consistent with an intestinal mucosal origin. Conclusions were limited by the relatively low number and heterogeneity of intestinal transplant patients. Peak levels of circulating GvH clones were associated with declines in HvG clones early after transplant.

This specimen was unstimulated CD4+ T cells sorted from spleen or lymph node cells, taken before transplant. This sequence uses TRBV9 and TRBJ2-1, with 10 bases matching TRBD1. The TCR originated in a human donor who was the organ donor for an intestinal transplant. In nucleotides, the sequence is TGTGCCAGCAGCCCAGGGACAGGGGACCACAATGAGCAGTTCTTC. This gives the protein CASSPGTGDHNEQFF. With all but the CDR3 taken from the reference TRBV9 and TRBJ2-1 genes, the full variable domain is: DSGVTQTPKHLITATGQRVTLRCSPRSGDLSVYWYQQSLDQGLQFLIQYYNGEERAKGNILERFSAQQFPDLHSELNLSSLELGDSALYFCASSPGTGDHNEQFFGPGTRLTVL.